This entry features one T cell receptor (beta chain) sequence. Profiled with immunoSEQ multiplex PCR; TCRdb holds only in-frame clones, not every one. The sample lists approximately 350,000 clones; roughly 70% were seen once. Per the germline V gene, CDR1 is MDHEN and CDR2 is SYDVKM. Germline trimming cut 6 bases from V and 1 base from J; bases unmatched to any gene: 8. The CDR3 runs 16 residues. This specimen belongs to a study of cytotoxic CD8 clonotypes in ibrutinib-treated CLL. The sequence was collected from a human donor with chronic lymphocytic leukemia. The rearrangement uses TRBV28 and TRBJ2-7; 11 positions agree with TRBD1. The sequenced sample was PBMCs, obtained after 36 months of ibrutinib treatment. The CDR3 loop is CASRLGQGAKSYEQYF. DNA for the CDR3: TGTGCCAGCAGACTTGGACAGGGGGCGAAGTCCTACGAGCAGTACTTC.